This T cell receptor (beta chain) appears in the sequencing data of a study of T cell clonality in common variable immunodeficiency. Assay: immunoSEQ multiplex PCR; the TCRdb copy retains only in-frame clones and omits some. This table holds 25,000 to 30,000 clones with no singletons; the top ten claim 3% to 5%. This clone was detected many times. Antigen: not known. From the germline J gene comes the end of the CDR3, since the read stops 3 residues before it. CDR3 length: 16 amino acids. V dropped 2 bases and J dropped 0 bases, with 11 bases sitting between them. Germline-derived CDR1 and CDR2 are MNHNS and SASEGT. Study-wide results and caveats: CVID subjects shared fewer TCRbeta clones than healthy controls did. Reportedly, TCR beta sequences from common variable immunodeficiency showed fewer deletions and N-nucleotide insertions. TCRbeta clonality was increased in CVID versus healthy controls.

Input material: peripheral blood mononuclear cells. The sequence derives from a human donor with common variable immunodeficiency. The chain combines TRBV6-1 with TRBJ2-1; no clear D gene. The CDR3 loop is CASSEMRYSSYNEQFF. The sequenced CDR3 bases are TGTGCCAGCAGTGAAATGCGGTATAGCTCCTACAATGAG.